The 27 T cell receptor beta chains reported below all come from one sample, sequenced in a study of T cells after yellow fever vaccination. From the 5' RACE reads, TCRdb called clonotypes with MiXCR, one entry per CDR3 protein. The sample yields hundreds of thousands of distinct CDR3 sequences, roughly 3.5% seen once. This specimen consisted of PBMCs, obtained on the day of the yellow fever booster vaccination. The source is a man aged 18 to 29 who received the YFV17D yellow fever vaccine.

The chain combines TRBV5-8 with TRBJ1-2; D gene uncertain. The germline gives CDR1 SGHTS, CDR2 YDEGEE. The CDR3 sequence is 12 residues long. The ends were cut back, 9 bases at V and 8 bases at J, with 17 bases in the middle. The chain's CDR3 is CAIGRLGEGYTF. The CDR3 DNA is TGTGCCATCGGGCGGCTAGGCGAAGGCTACACCTTC.

The chain recombines TRBV28 with TRBJ2-1, with D tentatively TRBD2 (6 bases). The V end was cut by 4 bases, the J end by 0 bases, with 13 bases between. CDR1 and CDR2 from the germline V gene are MDHEN and SYDVKM. The CDR3 length is 16 residues. The CDR3 DNA sequence: TGTGCCAGCAGTTCCCCGGCGGGGAGCTCCTACAATGAGCAGTTCTTC. Protein product: CASSSPAGSSYNEQFF.

This clonotype has at least ten counts. The chain carries TRBV5-1 and TRBJ1-1; D is possibly TRBD1 (6 bases). The CDR3 covers 15 residues. The V end was cut by 4 bases, the J end by 4 bases, with 17 bases between. In germline, CDR1 is SGHRS, CDR2 YFSETQ. The chain's CDR3 is CASSTDRSVGTEAFF. CDR3 nucleotides: TGCGCCAGCAGCACCGACAGGTCGGTAGGCACTGAAGCTTTCTTT.

This clonotype has a count of ten or more. The chain couples TRBV5-1 to TRBJ1-5; D is unclear. The CDR3 runs 13 residues. V lost 1 base, J lost 7 bases, and 9 bases lay in between. Germline-derived CDR1 and CDR2 are SGHRS and YFSETQ. The CDR3 sequence: CASSLSPSQPQHF. The CDR3 bases are TGCGCCAGCAGCTTGAGTCCCTCCCAGCCCCAGCATTTT.

This clonotype has a handful of counts. The chain couples TRBV12-3 or TRBV12-4 to TRBJ2-3, with D tentatively TRBD1 or TRBD2 (5 bases each). The CDR3 totals 17 residues. The V end lost 6 bases, the J end lost 3 bases, and 22 bases lay between the germline ends. The CDR3 loop is CASRGETPRATTDTQYF. CDR3 nucleotide sequence: TGTGCCAGCAGGGGGGAGACGCCCCGGGCCACTACAGATACGCAGTATTTT.

This clonotype was seen at least ten times. The chain has TRBV7-2 and TRBJ1-3; TRBD1 aligns across 9 bases. The germline V gene has CDR1 SGHTA and CDR2 FQGNSA. This CDR3 is 16 amino acids long. Germline trimming cut 5 bases from V and 1 base from J; bases unmatched to any gene: 6. CDR3 amino acids: CASSPGQGGSGNTIYF. The CDR3 region has the DNA TGTGCCAGCAGCCCGGGACAGGGTGGATCTGGAAACACCATATATTTT.

This clonotype was counted only a few times. The genes are TRBV19 and TRBJ1-1; 7 bases map to TRBD1. The CDR3 totals 15 residues. The V gene end was trimmed by 7 bases and the J gene end by 4 bases; junction bases not matched to a gene: 12. Germline values: CDR1 LNHDA, CDR2 SQIVND (reference sequence). CDR3 coding DNA: TGTGCCAGTAAACTTCGACAGGGAAGGGGCACTGAAGCTTTCTTT. It yields the protein CASKLRQGRGTEAFF.

The CDR3 region has the DNA TGTGCCAGCAGTTTCCTAACAGGGGCAGATACGCAGTATTTT. This codes for CASSFLTGADTQYF. The chain links TRBV27 to TRBJ2-3; 7 bases fit TRBD1. Germline CDR1 MNHEY, CDR2 SMNVEV (reference sequence). The CDR3 has 14 residues. The ends lost 3 bases at V and 4 bases at J; junction bases unmatched: 4.

This clonotype was observed a few times. The chain links TRBV2 to TRBJ1-6, with D perhaps TRBD1 (5 bases). Trimming left V 6 bases short and J 7 bases short, with 16 bases between. In germline, CDR1 is SNHLY, CDR2 FYNNEI. There are 15 residues in the CDR3. The CDR3 bases are TGTGCCAGCAGGGGGCGGGGGGTGTTGAATTCACCCCTCCACTTT. Amino acid sequence: CASRGRGVLNSPLHF.

The sample holds one count of this clonotype. The CDR3 sequence: CASSEVWFSPSPLHF. In DNA, the CDR3 is TGTGCCAGCAGTGAAGTTTGGTTCTCCCCTTCTCCCCTCCACTTT. The genes are TRBV6-1 and TRBJ1-6; D uncertain. The length of the CDR3 is 15 residues. Trimming took 1 base from V and 13 from J, leaving 17 bases between them. CDR1 and CDR2 (germline): MNHNS, SASEGT.

The J gene is TRBJ1-1, the V gene TRBV24-1, with 8 bases aligning to TRBD1. The CDR3 spans 13 residues. Per the germline V gene, CDR1 is KGHDR and CDR2 is SFDVKD. V shed 7 bases, J shed 7 bases, and the junction held 7 bases outside the gene matches. The CDR3 nucleotides are TGTGCCACCAGGAAGACAGGGGATGGTGAAGCTTTCTTT. The encoded protein is CATRKTGDGEAFF.

This chain links TRBV30 with TRBJ2-3; TRBD2 is a possible D gene (7 bases). Germline values: CDR1 GTSNPN, CDR2 SVGIG (reference sequence). V lost 2 bases to trimming and J lost 2 bases, with 11 bases between them. The CDR3 length is 14 residues. CDR3 loop: CAWSRGGNTDTQYF. CDR3 bases: TGTGCCTGGAGTAGGGGGGGTAACACAGATACGCAGTATTTT.

This rearrangement joins TRBV2 to TRBJ1-2; D is unresolved. The CDR3 contains 14 residues. The V gene lost 2 bases and the J gene lost 5 bases, with 12 bases spanning the gap. Germline CDR1 is SNHLY and CDR2 is FYNNEI. The CDR3 spells CASSERWSDYGYTF. The CDR3 DNA follows: TGTGCCAGCAGTGAAAGGTGGTCGGATTATGGCTACACCTTC.

This clonotype was seen a handful of times. The V and J genes are TRBV5-1 and TRBJ2-5; 13 nucleotides agree with TRBD2. The ends lost 3 bases at V and 5 bases at J; junction bases unmatched: 4. The germline V gene encodes CDR1 SGHRS and CDR2 YFSETQ. The CDR3 is made up of 15 amino acids. CDR3 amino acids: CASSWGTSGVETQYF. The CDR3, as DNA: TGCGCCAGCAGCTGGGGGACTAGCGGGGTTGAGACCCAGTACTTC.

This clonotype appeared many times. This chain joins TRBV9 and TRBJ2-3; 7 bases are a match to TRBD2. Germline CDR1 SGDLS, CDR2 YYNGEE. V was pared by 3 bases and J by 4 bases, with 5 bases of the junction left unmatched. The CDR3 contains 14 residues. CDR3 coding DNA: TGTGCCAGCAGCGACCGGGGGGAGGCAGATACGCAGTATTTT. The encoded protein is CASSDRGEADTQYF.

For the CDR3, the DNA is TGTGCCAGCAGTTCCACCGGCCCGCAGGGTAGTGAGCAGTTCTTC. It encodes CASSSTGPQGSEQFF. This sequence joins TRBV12-3 or TRBV12-4 and TRBJ2-1; D is possibly TRBD1 (5 bases). The CDR3 length is 15 residues. The V gene lost 4 bases and the J gene lost 9 bases, with 19 bases spanning the gap.

The chain links TRBV14 to TRBJ2-5; a weak D match, TRBD2 (5 bases). V lost 2 bases, J lost 1 base, and 14 bases lay in between. The germline V gene has CDR1 SGHDN and CDR2 FVKESK. This CDR3 region has 16 residues. This CDR3 reads CASSQSEREAQETQYF. CDR3 sequence (DNA): TGTGCCAGCAGCCAATCGGAGAGGGAAGCCCAAGAGACCCAGTACTTC.

This clonotype was found many times. The V call is TRBV5-1, the J call TRBJ2-1, with D possibly TRBD1 on 7 matching bases. V shed 4 bases and J shed 8 bases, with 16 bases lying between them. The germline V gene has CDR1 SGHRS and CDR2 YFSETQ. The CDR3 is 14 residues long. CDR3 DNA: TGCGCCAGCAGCGAGACAGGGAGGAAGGATGAGCAGTTCTTC. Translated, it gives CASSETGRKDEQFF.

This chain links TRBV7-2 with TRBJ1-5; D is possibly TRBD1 (6 bases). Germline CDR1 and CDR2: SGHTA and FQGNSA. V lost 5 bases, J lost 2 bases, and 19 bases lay in between. The CDR3 loop spans 17 amino acids. The CDR3 region is CASSPRGGGGGNQPQHF. As DNA, the CDR3 is TGTGCCAGCAGCCCCCGAGGGGGTGGGGGTGGCAATCAGCCCCAGCATTTT.

Many counts were recorded for this clonotype. The V gene is TRBV4-3, the J gene TRBJ2-1, with TRBD1 identical over 9 bases. V was clipped by 3 bases and J by 7 bases; unmatched bases: 4. The CDR3 totals 14 residues. The germline CDR1 and CDR2 sequences are LGHNA and YSLEER. CDR3 in DNA: TGCGCCAGCAGCCACGGGACAGGGACTAATGAGCAGTTCTTC. Amino acid sequence: CASSHGTGTNEQFF.

This clonotype appeared a few times. DNA for the CDR3: TGTGCCAGCAGCGCACAGGGGGCAAATTGGGGAGAGACCCAGTACTTC. Encoded protein: CASSAQGANWGETQYF. V usage is TRBV9 and J usage is TRBJ2-5; TRBD1 matches 9 bases. V lost 3 bases to trimming and J lost 4 bases; unmatched junction nucleotides: 10. Germline V gene data show CDR1 as SGDLS and CDR2 as YYNGEE. There are 16 residues in the CDR3.

Ten or more counts support this clonotype. The rearrangement links TRBV5-1 to TRBJ2-7; D remains unclear. The length of the CDR3 is 13 residues. V gave up 2 bases and J gave up 6 bases, with 12 bases separating them. Germline-derived CDR1 and CDR2 are SGHRS and YFSETQ. CDR3 in amino acids: CASSLGLSAEQYV. Written as DNA, the CDR3 is TGCGCCAGCAGCTTAGGTCTTTCCGCCGAGCAGTACGTC.

This clonotype was recorded at least ten times. The rearrangement joins TRBV14 to TRBJ1-6; D call uncertain. This CDR3 spans 12 amino acids. Looked up from germline, CDR1 is SGHDN and CDR2 is FVKESK. V dropped 3 bases and J dropped 9 bases, with 6 bases sitting between them. The CDR3 here is CASSHSLSPLHF. CDR3 in DNA: TGTGCCAGCAGCCATTCCCTTTCACCCCTCCACTTT.

This clonotype was counted between two and nine times. The chain links TRBV7-2 to TRBJ2-1, with 7 bases that match TRBD2. This CDR3 comprises 14 residues. Germline V gene lookup returns CDR1 SGHTA and CDR2 FQGNSA. Germline trimming cut 2 bases from V and 8 bases from J; bases unmatched to any gene: 6. In DNA, the CDR3 is TGTGCCAGCAGCTTATTGGGAGGGGCAGATGAGCAGTTCTTC. Translating it yields CASSLLGGADEQFF.

The chain has TRBV15 and TRBJ2-5; D is unclear. V lost 1 base and J 1 base, leaving 13 bases between the germline ends. The germline V gene encodes CDR1 LNHNV and CDR2 YYDKDF (reference sequence). The length of the CDR3 is 16 residues. The CDR3 bases are TGTGCCACCAGCAGAGCCGACACATTTTTCCAAGAGACCCAGTACTTC. Encoded protein: CATSRADTFFQETQYF.

In its sample, this clonotype was seen a few times. The chain recombines TRBV5-4 with TRBJ2-3; TRBD2 aligns across 7 bases. This CDR3 is 16 amino acids long. V gave up 4 bases and J gave up 0 bases; unmatched junction bases: 8. Per germline, CDR1 SGHNT and CDR2 YYREEE (reference sequence). CDR3 protein: CASSAGVDSSTDTQYF. Here the CDR3 DNA reads TGTGCCAGCAGCGCGGGGGTGGATTCTAGCACAGATACGCAGTATTTT. The full variable domain, completed using reference TRBV5-4 and TRBJ2-3, is ETGVTQSPTHLIKTRGQQVTLRCSSQSGHNTVSWYQQALGQGPQFIFQYYREEENGRGNFPPRFSGLQFPNYSSELNVNALELDDSALYLCASSAGVDSSTDTQYFGPGTRLTVL.

Ten or more counts support this clonotype. This chain uses TRBV6-2 or TRBV6-3 with TRBJ2-7; 8 bases agree with TRBD1. This CDR3 contains 14 residues. The germline CDR1 and CDR2 sequences are MNHEY and SVGEGT. V lost 0 bases and J lost 3; bases outside the gene matches: 1. CDR3 sequence: CASSYSGQGYEQYV. The CDR3, as DNA: TGTGCCAGCAGTTACTCAGGACAGGGCTACGAGCAGTACGTC.